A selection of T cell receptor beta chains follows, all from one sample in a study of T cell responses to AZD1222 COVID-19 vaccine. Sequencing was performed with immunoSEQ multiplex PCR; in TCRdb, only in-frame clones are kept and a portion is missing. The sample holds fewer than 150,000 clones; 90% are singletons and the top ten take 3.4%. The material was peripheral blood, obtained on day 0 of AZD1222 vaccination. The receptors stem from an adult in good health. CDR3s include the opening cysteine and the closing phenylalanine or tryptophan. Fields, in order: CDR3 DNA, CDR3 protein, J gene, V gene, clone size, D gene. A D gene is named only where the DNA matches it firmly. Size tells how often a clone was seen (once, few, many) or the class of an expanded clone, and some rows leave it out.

CDR3nt: TGTGCCAGCAGTTTATCCAAAAATCAGCCCCAGCATTTT; CDR3aa: CASSLSKNQPQHF; j_gene: TRBJ1-5; v_gene: TRBV27; abundance: NA; d_gene: NA
CDR3nt: TGTGCCAGCAGCAAAGGCCCCCCCGTGAGGGTCGGAGGGCCTAATAGCAATCAGCCCCAGCATTTT; CDR3aa: CASSKGPPVRVGGPNSNQPQHF; j_gene: TRBJ1-5; v_gene: TRBV21-1; abundance: NA; d_gene: NA
CDR3nt: TGTGCCAGCAGCGGGGGCATCGGGGGACACACTGAAGCTTTCTTT; CDR3aa: CASSGGIGGHTEAFF; j_gene: TRBJ1-1; v_gene: TRBV5-6; abundance: NA; d_gene: NA
CDR3nt: TGCGCCAGCAGCCAAGCCCCGAGGACCGAGCAGTACTTC; CDR3aa: CASSQAPRTEQYF; j_gene: TRBJ2-7; v_gene: TRBV4-1; abundance: NA; d_gene: NA
CDR3nt: TGCAGTGCTAGAGGAACACGCGAGCAGTACTTC; CDR3aa: CSARGTREQYF; j_gene: TRBJ2-7; v_gene: TRBV20-1; abundance: NA; d_gene: NA
CDR3nt: TGTGCCAGCAGCTTAGGGCGGGGAAACACCGGGGAGCTGTTTTTT; CDR3aa: CASSLGRGNTGELFF; j_gene: TRBJ2-2; v_gene: TRBV7-6; abundance: NA; d_gene: NA
CDR3nt: TGTGCCAGCAGTTTTCGGATCGGGGAAGCTTTCTTT; CDR3aa: CASSFRIGEAFF; j_gene: TRBJ1-1; v_gene: TRBV7-9; abundance: NA; d_gene: NA
CDR3nt: TGTGCCAGCAGCCAAGGGGGGGGCCCCCAGCATTTT; CDR3aa: CASSQGGGPQHF; j_gene: TRBJ1-5; v_gene: TRBV4-2; abundance: NA; d_gene: NA
CDR3nt: TGTGCCAGCAGATTCAGGGACTCTTACGAGCAGTACTTC; CDR3aa: CASRFRDSYEQYF; j_gene: TRBJ2-7; v_gene: TRBV6-5; abundance: once; d_gene: NA
CDR3nt: TGTGCCAGCAGCCCGGGGACAGCCCTCTATGGCTACACCTTC; CDR3aa: CASSPGTALYGYTF; j_gene: TRBJ1-2; v_gene: TRBV3-1/TRBV3-2; abundance: NA; d_gene: TRBD1
CDR3nt: TGTGCCACCGCCCGGACTCGGGCGATTGGCTACACCTTC; CDR3aa: CATARTRAIGYTF; j_gene: TRBJ1-2; v_gene: TRBV19; abundance: NA; d_gene: NA
CDR3nt: TGTGCCAGCTCACCACAGGGGGCTAGCACTGAAGCTTTCTTT; CDR3aa: CASSPQGASTEAFF; j_gene: TRBJ1-1; v_gene: TRBV18; abundance: few; d_gene: TRBD1
CDR3nt: TGTGCCAGCAGCTTACGGGACAGGGGATACAATGAGCAGTTCTTC; CDR3aa: CASSLRDRGYNEQFF; j_gene: TRBJ2-1; v_gene: TRBV11-3; abundance: NA; d_gene: TRBD1
CDR3nt: TGTGCCAGCAGCTCGGGGGGGAGGAAAGAGACCCAGTACTTC; CDR3aa: CASSSGGRKETQYF; j_gene: TRBJ2-5; v_gene: TRBV5-6; abundance: NA; d_gene: TRBD2
CDR3nt: TGTGCCAGCAGGTACCCGGGAGAGGCTGAAGCTTTCTTT; CDR3aa: CASRYPGEAEAFF; j_gene: TRBJ1-1; v_gene: TRBV6-5; abundance: NA; d_gene: NA
CDR3nt: TGTGCCAGCACCCCAGGACGTCTCGGCTCACCCCTCCACTTT; CDR3aa: CASTPGRLGSPLHF; j_gene: TRBJ1-6; v_gene: TRBV6-5; abundance: few; d_gene: NA
CDR3nt: TGTGCCAGCAGCTTAGGCAGCCGCCCCCCGTACGAGCAGTACTTC; CDR3aa: CASSLGSRPPYEQYF; j_gene: TRBJ2-7; v_gene: TRBV7-2; abundance: NA; d_gene: NA
CDR3nt: TGTGCCACCAGCGGACAGGGGTCGGAAGATACGCAGTATTTT; CDR3aa: CATSGQGSEDTQYF; j_gene: TRBJ2-3; v_gene: TRBV15; abundance: NA; d_gene: TRBD1
CDR3nt: TGTGCCACCAGAAACCGCCCCGGGACAGGAGCTGCCGAGCAGTACTTC; CDR3aa: CATRNRPGTGAAEQYF; j_gene: TRBJ2-7; v_gene: TRBV27; abundance: NA; d_gene: TRBD1
CDR3nt: TGTGCCAGCAGCTTTTCGGGGGGCTCTGGCGAGCAGTACTTC; CDR3aa: CASSFSGGSGEQYF; j_gene: TRBJ2-7; v_gene: TRBV7-2; abundance: NA; d_gene: NA
CDR3nt: TGCGCCAGCAGCTTGGAGGTGAACACTGAAGCTTTCTTT; CDR3aa: CASSLEVNTEAFF; j_gene: TRBJ1-1; v_gene: TRBV5-1; abundance: NA; d_gene: NA
CDR3nt: TGTGCCAGCAGCCAAGGCCTGTTTCAGTTAGAAGAGACCCAGTACTTC; CDR3aa: CASSQGLFQLEETQYF; j_gene: TRBJ2-5; v_gene: TRBV3-1/TRBV3-2; abundance: NA; d_gene: NA
CDR3nt: TGTGCCTGGAGTACCCCGTCGGGAGTTGCAGGGTGGGAGACCCAGTACTTC; CDR3aa: CAWSTPSGVAGWETQYF; j_gene: TRBJ2-5; v_gene: TRBV30; abundance: NA; d_gene: NA
CDR3nt: TGTGCCAGCAGCCCGGGACTAGCCGTTTTCGGGGAGCTGTTTTTT; CDR3aa: CASSPGLAVFGELFF; j_gene: TRBJ2-2; v_gene: TRBV2; abundance: NA; d_gene: TRBD2
CDR3nt: TGTGCCAGTAGCCTTACTAGCGGGGATTACAATGAGCAGTTCTTC; CDR3aa: CASSLTSGDYNEQFF; j_gene: TRBJ2-1; v_gene: TRBV19; abundance: once; d_gene: TRBD2
CDR3nt: TGTGCCAGCAGTCTCCGACAGGGGGCTGAAGCTTTCTTT; CDR3aa: CASSLRQGAEAFF; j_gene: TRBJ1-1; v_gene: TRBV27; abundance: NA; d_gene: TRBD1
CDR3nt: TGTGCCAGTAGTGTACAGGGGTCGAACACTGAAGCTTTCTTT; CDR3aa: CASSVQGSNTEAFF; j_gene: TRBJ1-1; v_gene: TRBV19; abundance: NA; d_gene: TRBD1
CDR3nt: TGTGCCAGTAGTATCAGGGATAGCAATCAGCCCCAGCATTTT; CDR3aa: CASSIRDSNQPQHF; j_gene: TRBJ1-5; v_gene: TRBV19; abundance: few; d_gene: NA
CDR3nt: TGTGCCAGCAGCTTAGATAGCGGGGTGATCAATGAGCAGTTCTTC; CDR3aa: CASSLDSGVINEQFF; j_gene: TRBJ2-1; v_gene: TRBV11-3; abundance: NA; d_gene: TRBD2
CDR3nt: TGTGCCACCAGCAGGCCACAGGGGGCTCGGGAAAAACTGTTTTTT; CDR3aa: CATSRPQGAREKLFF; j_gene: TRBJ1-4; v_gene: TRBV15; abundance: NA; d_gene: TRBD1
CDR3nt: TGTGCCAGCAGCTTAACGACAGGGAATCATTCACCCCTCCACTTT; CDR3aa: CASSLTTGNHSPLHF; j_gene: TRBJ1-6; v_gene: TRBV5-4; abundance: NA; d_gene: TRBD1
CDR3nt: TGTGCCACCAGTGGGCAGGAGACCAATCAGCCCCAGCATTTT; CDR3aa: CATSGQETNQPQHF; j_gene: TRBJ1-5; v_gene: TRBV24-1; abundance: NA; d_gene: NA
CDR3nt: TGCGCCAGCAGCTTCAGAGGGCTAGCTGTTGAGCAGTTCTTC; CDR3aa: CASSFRGLAVEQFF; j_gene: TRBJ2-1; v_gene: TRBV4-1; abundance: NA; d_gene: NA
CDR3nt: TGCGCCAGCAGCTACGAACTTGGGGTCGGGGGGAACACTGAAGCTTTCTTT; CDR3aa: CASSYELGVGGNTEAFF; j_gene: TRBJ1-1; v_gene: TRBV5-1; abundance: NA; d_gene: NA
CDR3nt: TGTGCCAGCAGTGAACAGGGCTACGAGCAGTACTTC; CDR3aa: CASSEQGYEQYF; j_gene: TRBJ2-7; v_gene: TRBV25-1; abundance: few; d_gene: NA
CDR3nt: TGTGCCAGTAGGGACCGATATAGCAATCAGCCCCAGCATTTT; CDR3aa: CASRDRYSNQPQHF; j_gene: TRBJ1-5; v_gene: TRBV19; abundance: NA; d_gene: NA
CDR3nt: TGTGCCAGCACTGAAGGGGGGAGTGGTGCGGGTAATTCACCCCTCCACTTT; CDR3aa: CASTEGGSGAGNSPLHF; j_gene: TRBJ1-6; v_gene: TRBV2; abundance: NA; d_gene: NA
CDR3nt: TGTGCCAGCAGGGGACAGGGTACCTATGGCTACACCTTC; CDR3aa: CASRGQGTYGYTF; j_gene: TRBJ1-2; v_gene: TRBV27; abundance: NA; d_gene: TRBD1
CDR3nt: TGTGCCAGCAGGCAGGGGGCCCTAGACACTGAAGCTTTCTTT; CDR3aa: CASRQGALDTEAFF; j_gene: TRBJ1-1; v_gene: TRBV6-5; abundance: NA; d_gene: TRBD1
CDR3nt: TGTGCCAGCAGCCCAGAGACAGGGGGAGTTGGAAAACTGTTTTTT; CDR3aa: CASSPETGGVGKLFF; j_gene: TRBJ1-4; v_gene: TRBV11-2; abundance: once; d_gene: TRBD1
CDR3nt: TGTGCCAGCAGCCCATCCGCCCGGGACGTCGGCTATGGCTACACCTTC; CDR3aa: CASSPSARDVGYGYTF; j_gene: TRBJ1-2; v_gene: TRBV9; abundance: NA; d_gene: NA
CDR3nt: TGTGCCAGCAGTGACTCTGCGGGAGCAGATACGCAGTATTTT; CDR3aa: CASSDSAGADTQYF; j_gene: TRBJ2-3; v_gene: TRBV6-4; abundance: NA; d_gene: TRBD2
CDR3nt: TGTGCCAGCAGCTTAGTGGGCGGTCATCAAGAGACCCAGTACTTC; CDR3aa: CASSLVGGHQETQYF; j_gene: TRBJ2-5; v_gene: TRBV7-8; abundance: NA; d_gene: NA
CDR3nt: TGTGCCAGCAGTGGCCGGGACAGGGTCGAGCAGTACTTC; CDR3aa: CASSGRDRVEQYF; j_gene: TRBJ2-7; v_gene: TRBV2; abundance: NA; d_gene: TRBD1
CDR3nt: TGTGCCTGGAGTGTGGGACAGGGGACCGGGGAGCTGTTTTTT; CDR3aa: CAWSVGQGTGELFF; j_gene: TRBJ2-2; v_gene: TRBV30; abundance: NA; d_gene: TRBD1
CDR3nt: TGTGCCAGCAGCCTCGGTAGGGACAATCAGCCCCAGCATTTT; CDR3aa: CASSLGRDNQPQHF; j_gene: TRBJ1-5; v_gene: TRBV11-2; abundance: NA; d_gene: NA
CDR3nt: TGTGCCAGCAGCCAAGAGGCCCTAACGACTGAAGCTTTCTTT; CDR3aa: CASSQEALTTEAFF; j_gene: TRBJ1-1; v_gene: TRBV4-2; abundance: NA; d_gene: NA
CDR3nt: TGTGCCAGCAGCTTAGTGCCTGAAAACTATGGCTACACCTTC; CDR3aa: CASSLVPENYGYTF; j_gene: TRBJ1-2; v_gene: TRBV7-9; abundance: NA; d_gene: NA
CDR3nt: TGTGCCAGCAGTCCACCCCAGGGACTACGCTTGGAGCAGTTCTTC; CDR3aa: CASSPPQGLRLEQFF; j_gene: TRBJ2-1; v_gene: TRBV2; abundance: few; d_gene: TRBD2
CDR3nt: TGTGCCAGCAGTGAAGGAAACTCAGGGCTCAATGGCTACACCTTC; CDR3aa: CASSEGNSGLNGYTF; j_gene: TRBJ1-2; v_gene: TRBV6-1; abundance: NA; d_gene: NA
CDR3nt: TGTGCCAGCAGTTTGCAGTGGAGTACTGAAGCTTTCTTT; CDR3aa: CASSLQWSTEAFF; j_gene: TRBJ1-1; v_gene: TRBV12-3/TRBV12-4; abundance: few; d_gene: NA
CDR3nt: TGTGCCAGCAGCTGGACTAGCGGGGCCTACAATGAGCAGTTCTTC; CDR3aa: CASSWTSGAYNEQFF; j_gene: TRBJ2-1; v_gene: TRBV7-2; abundance: NA; d_gene: TRBD2
CDR3nt: TGTGCCAGCAGCCGGATGACAGGACTCTCACCACCCCTCCACTTT; CDR3aa: CASSRMTGLSPPLHF; j_gene: TRBJ1-6; v_gene: TRBV5-6; abundance: once; d_gene: NA